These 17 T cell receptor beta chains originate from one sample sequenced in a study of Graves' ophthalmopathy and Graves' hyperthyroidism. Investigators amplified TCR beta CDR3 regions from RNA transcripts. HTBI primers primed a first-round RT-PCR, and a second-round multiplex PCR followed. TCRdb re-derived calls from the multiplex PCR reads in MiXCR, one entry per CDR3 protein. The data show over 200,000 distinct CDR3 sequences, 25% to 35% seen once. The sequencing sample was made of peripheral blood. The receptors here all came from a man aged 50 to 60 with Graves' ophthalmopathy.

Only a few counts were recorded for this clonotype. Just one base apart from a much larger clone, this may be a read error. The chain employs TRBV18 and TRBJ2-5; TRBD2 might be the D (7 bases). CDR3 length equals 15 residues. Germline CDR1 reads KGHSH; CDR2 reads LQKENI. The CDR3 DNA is TGTGCCAGCTCACCAGCGGGGGCCTCTGGAGAGACCCAGCACTTC. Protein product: CASSPAGASGETQHF.

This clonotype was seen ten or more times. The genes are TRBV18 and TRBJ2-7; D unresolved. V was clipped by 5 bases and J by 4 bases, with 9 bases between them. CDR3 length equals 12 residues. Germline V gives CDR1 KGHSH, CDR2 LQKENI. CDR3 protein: CASSSDGYEQYF. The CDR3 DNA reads TGTGCCAGCTCATCAGACGGTTACGAGCAGTACTTC. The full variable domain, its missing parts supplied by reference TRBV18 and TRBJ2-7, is NAGVMQNPRHLVRRRGQEARLRCSPMKGHSHVYWYRQLPEEGLKFMVYLQKENIIDESGMPKERFSAEFPKEGPSILRIQQVVRGDSAAYFCASSSDGYEQYFGPGTRLTVT.

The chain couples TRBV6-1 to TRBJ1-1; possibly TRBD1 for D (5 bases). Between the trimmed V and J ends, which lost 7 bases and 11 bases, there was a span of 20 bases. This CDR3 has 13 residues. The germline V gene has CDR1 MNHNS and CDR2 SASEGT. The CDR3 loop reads CASKGGGTKGAFF. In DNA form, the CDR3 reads TGTGCCAGCAAGGGCGGGGGTACGAAAGGCGCTTTCTTT.

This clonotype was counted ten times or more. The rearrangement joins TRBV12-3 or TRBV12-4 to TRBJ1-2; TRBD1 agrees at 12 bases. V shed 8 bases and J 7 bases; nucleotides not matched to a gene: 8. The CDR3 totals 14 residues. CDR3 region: CASQGQGAGGGYTF. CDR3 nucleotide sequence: TGTGCCAGCCAGGGACAGGGGGCAGGAGGTGGCTACACCTTC.

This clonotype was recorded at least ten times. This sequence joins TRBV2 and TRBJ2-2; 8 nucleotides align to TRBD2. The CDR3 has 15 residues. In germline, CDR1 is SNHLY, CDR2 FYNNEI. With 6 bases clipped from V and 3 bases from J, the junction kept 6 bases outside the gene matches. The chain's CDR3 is CASSPRLAHTGELFF. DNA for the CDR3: TGTGCCAGCAGCCCCCGACTAGCGCACACCGGGGAGCTGTTTTTT.

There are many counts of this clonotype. Here the CDR3 DNA reads TGTGCCAGCAGTTCCGGGACTAGCGGAAACTACGAGCAGTACTTC. This translates into CASSSGTSGNYEQYF. The chain has TRBV7-2 and TRBJ2-7; 11 bases map to TRBD2. The CDR3 sequence is 15 residues long. V dropped 6 bases and J dropped 3; count of bases not matched to a gene: 7. CDR1 SGHTA and CDR2 FQGNSA come from the germline V gene.

Here the CDR3 reads CASSPDSSTGELFF. The CDR3 nucleotides read TGTGCCAGCAGTCCCGACAGTTCCACCGGGGAGCTGTTTTTT. The chain employs TRBV6-2 or TRBV6-3 and TRBJ2-2; possibly TRBD1 for D (5 bases). From germline, CDR1 is MNHEY and CDR2 SVGEGT. The CDR3 covers 14 residues. V dropped 5 bases and J dropped 4 bases, with 11 bases sitting between them.

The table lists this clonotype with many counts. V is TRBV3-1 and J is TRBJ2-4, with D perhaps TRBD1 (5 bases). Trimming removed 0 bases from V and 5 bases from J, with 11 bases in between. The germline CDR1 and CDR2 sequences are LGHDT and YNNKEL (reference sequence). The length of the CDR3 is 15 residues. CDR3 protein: CASSQDHRPQNIQYF. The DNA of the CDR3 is TGTGCCAGCAGCCAAGATCACAGGCCCCAAAACATTCAGTACTTC.

Here the CDR3 reads CASSSIGLNTEAFF. The CDR3 bases are TGCGCCAGCAGCTCAATAGGGTTGAACACTGAAGCTTTCTTT. This chain uses TRBV5-1 with TRBJ1-1; D is undetermined. In germline, CDR1 is SGHRS, CDR2 YFSETQ. V was trimmed by 3 bases and J by 0 bases, leaving 9 bases between them. CDR3 length: 14 amino acids.

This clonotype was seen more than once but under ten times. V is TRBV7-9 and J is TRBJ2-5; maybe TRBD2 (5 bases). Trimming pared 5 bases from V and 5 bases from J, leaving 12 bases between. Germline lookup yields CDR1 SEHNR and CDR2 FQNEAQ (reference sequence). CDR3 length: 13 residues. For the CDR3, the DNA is TGTGCCAGCAGCAGAGGGTTAAGGGAGACCCAGTACTTC. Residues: CASSRGLRETQYF.

In DNA form, the CDR3 reads TGTGCCAGCAGCTTAATCGCGGAGAGCGCTTTCTTT. As protein: CASSLIAESAFF. The gene calls are TRBV7-2 and TRBJ1-1; no definite D call. V was shortened by 2 bases and J by 11 bases, with 12 bases between the two germline ends. The germline gives CDR1 SGHTA, CDR2 FQGNSA. There are 12 residues in the CDR3.

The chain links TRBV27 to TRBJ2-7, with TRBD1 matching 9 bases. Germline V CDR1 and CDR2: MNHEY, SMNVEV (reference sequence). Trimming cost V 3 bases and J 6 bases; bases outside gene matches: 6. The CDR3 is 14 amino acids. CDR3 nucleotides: TGTGCCAGCAGTTTGGCCGGGACAGGGACCGAGCAGTACTTC. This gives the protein CASSLAGTGTEQYF.

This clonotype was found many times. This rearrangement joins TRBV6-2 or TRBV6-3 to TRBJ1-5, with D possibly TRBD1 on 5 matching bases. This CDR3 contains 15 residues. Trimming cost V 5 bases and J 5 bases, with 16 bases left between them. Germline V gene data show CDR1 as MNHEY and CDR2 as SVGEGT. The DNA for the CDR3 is TGTGCCAGCAGTCCGTTGGGGCTGGGGGATCAGCCCCAGCATTTT. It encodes CASSPLGLGDQPQHF.

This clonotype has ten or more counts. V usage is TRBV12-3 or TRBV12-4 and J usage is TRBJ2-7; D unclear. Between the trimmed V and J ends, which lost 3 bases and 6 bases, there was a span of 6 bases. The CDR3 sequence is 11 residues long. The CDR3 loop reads CASSFGVEQYF. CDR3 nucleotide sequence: TGTGCCAGCAGTTTTGGAGTCGAGCAGTACTTC.

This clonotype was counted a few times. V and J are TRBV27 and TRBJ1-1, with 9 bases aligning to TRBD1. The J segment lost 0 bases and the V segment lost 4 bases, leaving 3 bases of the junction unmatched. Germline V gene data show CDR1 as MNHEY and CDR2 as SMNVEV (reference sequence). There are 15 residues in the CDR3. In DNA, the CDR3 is TGTGCCAGCAGTTCCCGGGACAGGGTGAACACTGAAGCTTTCTTT. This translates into CASSSRDRVNTEAFF.

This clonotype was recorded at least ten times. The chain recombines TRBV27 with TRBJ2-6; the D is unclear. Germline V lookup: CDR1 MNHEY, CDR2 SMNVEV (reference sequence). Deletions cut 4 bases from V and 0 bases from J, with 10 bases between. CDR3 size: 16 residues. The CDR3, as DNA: TGTGCCAGCAGTTCTGGACGCCGCTCTGGGGCCAACGTCCTGACTTTC. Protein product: CASSSGRRSGANVLTF.

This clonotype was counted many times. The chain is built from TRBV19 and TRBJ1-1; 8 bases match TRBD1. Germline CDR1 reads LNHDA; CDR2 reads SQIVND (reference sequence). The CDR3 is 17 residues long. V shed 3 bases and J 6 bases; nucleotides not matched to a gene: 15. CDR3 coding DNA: TGTGCCAGTAGTATTAGGGGCAGGGGGCGCCCGGGTGCTGAAGCTTTCTTT. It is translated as CASSIRGRGRPGAEAFF. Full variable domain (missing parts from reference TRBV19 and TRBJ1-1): DGGITQSPKYLFRKEGQNVTLSCEQNLNHDAMYWYRQDPGQGLRLIYYSQIVNDFQKGDIAEGYSVSREKKESFPLTVTSAQKNPTAFYLCASSIRGRGRPGAEAFFGQGTRLTVV.